The rows below give T cell receptor beta chains drawn from one sample of a study of T cells of healthy individuals. MiXCR, applied by TCRdb to the 5' RACE reads, yields one record per CDR3 protein. The table includes nearly 100,000 distinct CDR3 sequences, 17% detected once. The receptors derive from a human donor in good health. CDR3s include the opening cysteine and the closing phenylalanine or tryptophan. Fields, in order: D gene, J gene, clone size, V gene, CDR3 DNA, CDR3 protein. A D gene is named only where the DNA matches it firmly. A row's size may be missing; if present it is once, few, many or a size class.

d_call: -
j_call: TRBJ1-3
clone_size: few
v_call: TRBV10-3
cdr3_nt: TGTGCCATCAGGACCAGCTCTGGAAACACCATATATTTT
cdr3_aa: CAIRTSSGNTIYF

d_call: -
j_call: TRBJ1-1
clone_size: -
v_call: TRBV5-1
cdr3_nt: TGTGCCAGCAGCTTGGCTCAGGGTGGCACTGAAGCTTTCTTT
cdr3_aa: CASSLAQGGTEAFF

d_call: -
j_call: TRBJ2-1
clone_size: -
v_call: TRBV20-1
cdr3_nt: TGCAGTGCTAGAGAGGCCCAGGGACACTCCTACAATGAGCAGTTCTTC
cdr3_aa: CSAREAQGHSYNEQFF

d_call: -
j_call: TRBJ1-5
clone_size: -
v_call: TRBV6-2/TRBV6-3
cdr3_nt: TGTGCCAGCAGTTACCCGCCGTCCAGATTCAGCGATCAGCCCCAGCATTTT
cdr3_aa: CASSYPPSRFSDQPQHF

d_call: -
j_call: TRBJ1-2
clone_size: -
v_call: TRBV29-1
cdr3_nt: TGCAGCGTCGGGGACCCCCGGGACCGTAACTATGGCTACACCTTC
cdr3_aa: CSVGDPRDRNYGYTF

d_call: TRBD2
j_call: TRBJ2-1
clone_size: -
v_call: TRBV28
cdr3_nt: TGTGCCAGCAGTTTGTGGGGGGGTGTAGTCTTC
cdr3_aa: CASSLWGGVVF

d_call: -
j_call: TRBJ2-3
clone_size: few
v_call: TRBV10-3
cdr3_nt: TGTGCCATCGCTGCCTTAATGGATTCCGCGGATACGCAGTATTTT
cdr3_aa: CAIAALMDSADTQYF

d_call: -
j_call: TRBJ2-7
clone_size: few
v_call: TRBV2
cdr3_nt: TGTGCCAGCAGCGGGTCTAAGGTCTACGAGCAGTACTTC
cdr3_aa: CASSGSKVYEQYF

d_call: TRBD2
j_call: TRBJ2-2
clone_size: -
v_call: TRBV11-2
cdr3_nt: TGTGCCAGCAGCTCCGGCGGCGGGCTAGCGGGACGCACCGGGGAGCTGTTTTTT
cdr3_aa: CASSSGGGLAGRTGELFF

d_call: TRBD2
j_call: TRBJ2-3
clone_size: -
v_call: TRBV10-3
cdr3_nt: TGTGCCATCCGCCCCGTGGCTAGCGGATCCACAGATACGCAGTATTTT
cdr3_aa: CAIRPVASGSTDTQYF

d_call: -
j_call: TRBJ2-5
clone_size: many
v_call: TRBV10-3
cdr3_nt: TGTGCCATCAGTGACCCGGCCGAAGTGACCCAGTACTTC
cdr3_aa: CAISDPAEVTQYF

d_call: -
j_call: TRBJ2-3
clone_size: -
v_call: TRBV7-9
cdr3_nt: TGTGCCAGCAGACAACGGAGGGAAACAGGCACAGATACGCAGTATTTT
cdr3_aa: CASRQRRETGTDTQYF

d_call: TRBD1
j_call: TRBJ1-4
clone_size: few
v_call: TRBV20-1
cdr3_nt: TGCAGTGCTTCGGAGGGGGCGGGGAATGAAAAACTGTTTTTT
cdr3_aa: CSASEGAGNEKLFF

d_call: -
j_call: TRBJ1-6
clone_size: few
v_call: TRBV20-1
cdr3_nt: TGCAGTGCTAGAGATCCCACAGTCCATAATTCACCCCTCCACTTT
cdr3_aa: CSARDPTVHNSPLHF

d_call: TRBD1
j_call: TRBJ1-4
clone_size: -
v_call: TRBV6-2/TRBV6-3
cdr3_nt: TGTGCCAGCCGGGACAGGGAGGAAAAACTGTTTTTT
cdr3_aa: CASRDREEKLFF

d_call: -
j_call: TRBJ2-1
clone_size: -
v_call: TRBV3-1
cdr3_nt: TGTGCCAGCAGCCAAATCAGCCCCAATGAGCAGTTCTTC
cdr3_aa: CASSQISPNEQFF

d_call: TRBD2
j_call: TRBJ2-4
clone_size: -
v_call: TRBV18
cdr3_nt: TGTGCCAGCTCACCTGGGTCGGGGGGAAACATTCAGTACTTC
cdr3_aa: CASSPGSGGNIQYF

d_call: TRBD1
j_call: TRBJ2-7
clone_size: -
v_call: TRBV10-3
cdr3_nt: TGTGCCGTCAGTTCACAGGGGGCAGGCTACGAGCAGTACTTC
cdr3_aa: CAVSSQGAGYEQYF

d_call: TRBD1
j_call: TRBJ1-2
clone_size: few
v_call: TRBV27
cdr3_nt: TGTGCCAGCAGTTTATCGTGGACAGGGGGTACGCTTGGCTACACCTTC
cdr3_aa: CASSLSWTGGTLGYTF

d_call: -
j_call: TRBJ1-2
clone_size: few
v_call: TRBV7-9
cdr3_nt: TGTGCCAGCAGTTGGGACGGGGCCCTTGGCTATGGCTACACCTTC
cdr3_aa: CASSWDGALGYGYTF

d_call: TRBD1
j_call: TRBJ1-6
clone_size: few
v_call: TRBV20-1
cdr3_nt: TGCAGTGCTGCCAACTCGCAGGGGGGCGCGGGAAATTCACCCCTCCACTTT
cdr3_aa: CSAANSQGGAGNSPLHF

d_call: -
j_call: TRBJ2-2
clone_size: many
v_call: TRBV7-9
cdr3_nt: TGTTCATCCGGGTCGGGCGGGGAGCTGTTTTTT
cdr3_aa: CSSGSGGELFF

d_call: -
j_call: TRBJ2-7
clone_size: few
v_call: TRBV7-9
cdr3_nt: TGTGCCAGCAGCCCGGAGACCTACGAGCAGTACTTC
cdr3_aa: CASSPETYEQYF

d_call: -
j_call: TRBJ2-4
clone_size: -
v_call: TRBV28
cdr3_nt: TGTGCCAGCAGAATAGAAAACATTCAGTACTTC
cdr3_aa: CASRIENIQYF

d_call: -
j_call: TRBJ2-2
clone_size: -
v_call: TRBV18
cdr3_nt: TGTGCCAGCTCGCCGACTGACAGGTTGAACACCGGGGAGCTGTTTTTT
cdr3_aa: CASSPTDRLNTGELFF

d_call: TRBD1
j_call: TRBJ1-2
clone_size: few
v_call: TRBV4-2
cdr3_nt: TGTGCCAGCAGCCAAGATTTGACAGGGAACGGCTACACCTTC
cdr3_aa: CASSQDLTGNGYTF

d_call: -
j_call: TRBJ2-2
clone_size: -
v_call: TRBV20-1
cdr3_nt: TGCAGTGCTACTGATAGAGGGAGGAGCACCGGGGAGCTGTTTTTT
cdr3_aa: CSATDRGRSTGELFF

d_call: -
j_call: TRBJ2-4
clone_size: -
v_call: TRBV5-1
cdr3_nt: TGCGCCAGCAGCTTGATCGCAGGAACAAACATTCAGTACTTC
cdr3_aa: CASSLIAGTNIQYF

d_call: -
j_call: TRBJ1-2
clone_size: -
v_call: TRBV28
cdr3_nt: TGTGCCAGCAGTTTAGGGGTCTATGGCTACACCTTC
cdr3_aa: CASSLGVYGYTF

d_call: -
j_call: TRBJ2-2
clone_size: -
v_call: TRBV11-2
cdr3_nt: TGTGCCAGCAGTCACGGGGGACCCGGGGAGCTGTTTTTT
cdr3_aa: CASSHGGPGELFF

d_call: -
j_call: TRBJ2-7
clone_size: once
v_call: TRBV20-1
cdr3_nt: TGCAGTGCTCGTGGAGAAAGGTACGAGCAGTACTTC
cdr3_aa: CSARGERYEQYF

d_call: TRBD2
j_call: TRBJ2-1
clone_size: medium-sized
v_call: TRBV6-2/TRBV6-3
cdr3_nt: TGTGCCAGCAGTCTAGCGGGGGAATACAATGAGCAGTTCTTC
cdr3_aa: CASSLAGEYNEQFF

d_call: -
j_call: TRBJ2-1
clone_size: -
v_call: TRBV2
cdr3_nt: TGTGCCAGCAATCCATACAATGAGCAGTTCTTC
cdr3_aa: CASNPYNEQFF

d_call: TRBD1
j_call: TRBJ2-7
clone_size: once
v_call: TRBV2
cdr3_nt: TGTGCCAGCAGGGGATGGGGACAGCCCTACGAGCAGTACTTC
cdr3_aa: CASRGWGQPYEQYF

d_call: -
j_call: TRBJ1-5
clone_size: many
v_call: TRBV15
cdr3_nt: TGTGCCACCAGCAGAGATATGGAGAGCAATCAGCCCCAGCATTTT
cdr3_aa: CATSRDMESNQPQHF

d_call: TRBD2
j_call: TRBJ2-1
clone_size: few
v_call: TRBV27
cdr3_nt: TGTGCCAGCAGTTTGAGCGGGAGGGCCAATGAGCAGTTCTTC
cdr3_aa: CASSLSGRANEQFF

d_call: -
j_call: TRBJ2-1
clone_size: many
v_call: TRBV6-6
cdr3_nt: TGTGCCAGCAGTTATGGGCCAGCTGAGCAGTTCTTC
cdr3_aa: CASSYGPAEQFF

d_call: -
j_call: TRBJ2-3
clone_size: many
v_call: TRBV13
cdr3_nt: TGTGCCAGCAGTCTAGTTCCTCGGGCTGAAACGCAGTATTTT
cdr3_aa: CASSLVPRAETQYF

d_call: -
j_call: TRBJ2-7
clone_size: -
v_call: TRBV5-1
cdr3_nt: TGCGCCAGCAGCACCCTCCCCGACTCCTACGAGCAGTACTTC
cdr3_aa: CASSTLPDSYEQYF

d_call: TRBD1
j_call: TRBJ1-6
clone_size: few
v_call: TRBV15
cdr3_nt: TGTGCCACCAGCGGGAGAGAACAGGGGATCGGGTATTCACCCCTCCACTTT
cdr3_aa: CATSGREQGIGYSPLHF

d_call: -
j_call: TRBJ2-3
clone_size: few
v_call: TRBV11-2
cdr3_nt: TGTGCCAGCAGCTCACGCGGGGTGGATACAGATACGCAGTATTTT
cdr3_aa: CASSSRGVDTDTQYF

d_call: TRBD2
j_call: TRBJ2-1
clone_size: -
v_call: TRBV12-3/TRBV12-4
cdr3_nt: TGTGCCATCCAAAGCGGGGGCTACAATGAGCAGTTCTTC
cdr3_aa: CAIQSGGYNEQFF

d_call: -
j_call: TRBJ2-6
clone_size: few
v_call: TRBV7-8
cdr3_nt: TGTGCCAGCAGCTTAGCGACCCCAGACAGAGACTCTGGGGCCAACGTCCTGACTTTC
cdr3_aa: CASSLATPDRDSGANVLTF

d_call: -
j_call: TRBJ1-2
clone_size: -
v_call: TRBV28
cdr3_nt: TGTGCCAGCCGGACAGCCAAGTACTATGGCTACACCTTC
cdr3_aa: CASRTAKYYGYTF

d_call: TRBD1
j_call: TRBJ1-2
clone_size: many
v_call: TRBV29-1
cdr3_nt: TGCAGCGTTGAACGGTACAGGGGGTATGGCTACACCTTC
cdr3_aa: CSVERYRGYGYTF

d_call: TRBD1
j_call: TRBJ1-2
clone_size: -
v_call: TRBV20-1
cdr3_nt: TGCAGTGCTACCGGGGGACAGGGAAAGGATGGCTACACCTTC
cdr3_aa: CSATGGQGKDGYTF

d_call: TRBD1
j_call: TRBJ2-5
clone_size: -
v_call: TRBV5-1
cdr3_nt: TGCGCCAGCAGCAGACAGGGGTACCAAGAGACCCAGTACTTC
cdr3_aa: CASSRQGYQETQYF

d_call: -
j_call: TRBJ2-5
clone_size: many
v_call: TRBV15
cdr3_nt: TGTGCCACCAGCAGAGACGGTCAGGGCCAAGAGACCCAGTACTTC
cdr3_aa: CATSRDGQGQETQYF